The entry that follows covers one T cell receptor beta chain sequence. The antigen this receptor binds is unknown. Base-call qualities are not available, and no considerably larger clone is one nucleotide away. Libraries came from the immunoSEQ multiplex PCR assay. TCRdb re-hosts the immuneACCESS table, in-frame sequences only. Its copies lack some clones; in the studies checked, an unresolved V gene accounts for under half of them, and the cause for the rest is not known. Counted in this sample were 100,000 to 150,000 clones; 85% to 95% of them appeared once. The biggest ten clones account for roughly 6.2% of the sample. These data belong to a study of T cell changes during pregnancy in multiple sclerosis (dated 2019 in TCRdb). Describing the broader study: The study looked at changes in the T cell repertoire across pregnancy in women with multiple sclerosis.

Trimming leaves V shorter by 0 bases and J shorter by 5 bases, with the junction holding 7 bases beyond the gene matches. Reading the germline V gene (reference sequence) gives CDR1 SGHNT and CDR2 YYREEE. Its CDR3 holds 15 amino acids, cysteine through phenylalanine. The DNA shown is the 45-base CDR3, in frame from base 1. The sequenced sample was peripheral blood, obtained before pregnancy. Rearrangement joined TRBV5-4 to TRBJ2-5; 7 junctional bases match TRBD1. This receptor was identified in a female donor with multiple sclerosis, enrolled in a pregnancy study. In nucleotide form, the sequence is TGTGCCAGCAGCTTGGAGGGGGCATACGGGGAGACCCAGTACTTC. Its protein reads: CASSLEGAYGETQYF.